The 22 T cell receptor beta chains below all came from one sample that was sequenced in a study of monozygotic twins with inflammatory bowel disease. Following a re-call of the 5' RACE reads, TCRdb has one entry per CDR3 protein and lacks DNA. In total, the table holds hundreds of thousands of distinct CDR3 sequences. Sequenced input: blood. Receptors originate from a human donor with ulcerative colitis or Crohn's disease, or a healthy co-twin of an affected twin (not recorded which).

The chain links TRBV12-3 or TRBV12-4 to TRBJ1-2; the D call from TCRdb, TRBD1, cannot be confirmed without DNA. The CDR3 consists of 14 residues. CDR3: CATATGGYSYGYTF.

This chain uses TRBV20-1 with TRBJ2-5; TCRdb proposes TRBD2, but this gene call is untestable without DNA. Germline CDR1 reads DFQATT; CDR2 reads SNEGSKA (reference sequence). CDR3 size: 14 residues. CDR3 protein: CSAPGTPGKETQYF.

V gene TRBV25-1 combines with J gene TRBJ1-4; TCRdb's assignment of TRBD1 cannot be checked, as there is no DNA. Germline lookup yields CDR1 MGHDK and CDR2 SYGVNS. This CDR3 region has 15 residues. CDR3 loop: CASSEGGQTNEKLFF.

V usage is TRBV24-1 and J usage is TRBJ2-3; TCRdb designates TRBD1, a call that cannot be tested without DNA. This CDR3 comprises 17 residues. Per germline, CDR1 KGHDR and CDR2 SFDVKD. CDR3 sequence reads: CATSDFRTGRITDTQYF.

The CDR3 loop is CASSPGTSSADTQYF. The rearrangement links TRBV7-8 to TRBJ2-3; TCRdb gives TRBD2 as the D gene, but with no DNA this cannot be confirmed. Looked up from germline, CDR1 is SGHVS and CDR2 is FQNEAQ. The CDR3 extends over 15 amino acids.

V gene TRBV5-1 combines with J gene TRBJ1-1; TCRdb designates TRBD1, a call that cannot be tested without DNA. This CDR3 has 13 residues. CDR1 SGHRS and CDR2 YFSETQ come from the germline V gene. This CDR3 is CASTVGGRTEAFF.

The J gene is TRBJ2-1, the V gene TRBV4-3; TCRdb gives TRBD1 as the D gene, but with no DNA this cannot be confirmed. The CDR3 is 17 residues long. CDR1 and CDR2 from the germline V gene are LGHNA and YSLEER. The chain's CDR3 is CASSLERAASSYNEQFF.

The CDR3: CASSQDIGSGVWEKLFF. The V gene is TRBV4-2, the J gene TRBJ1-4; TCRdb selects TRBD1, and the lack of DNA leaves this call unchecked. Germline assignment: CDR1 LGHNA and CDR2 YNFKEQ. The CDR3 totals 17 residues.

The CDR3 spells CASSDRTSSTGNEQFF. The chain joins TRBV9 to TRBJ2-1; checking the TCRdb D call of TRBD2 is not possible without DNA. The CDR3 consists of 16 residues. Germline V gene lookup returns CDR1 SGDLS and CDR2 YYNGEE. The whole variable domain, remainder taken from reference TRBV9 and TRBJ2-1, is DSGVTQTPKHLITATGQRVTLRCSPRSGDLSVYWYQQSLDQGLQFLIQYYNGEERAKGNILERFSAQQFPDLHSELNLSSLELGDSALYFCASSDRTSSTGNEQFFGPGTRLTVL.

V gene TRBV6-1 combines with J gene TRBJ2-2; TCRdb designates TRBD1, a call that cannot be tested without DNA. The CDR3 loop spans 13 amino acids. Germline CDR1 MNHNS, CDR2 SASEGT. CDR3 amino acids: CASSLQWAGELFF.

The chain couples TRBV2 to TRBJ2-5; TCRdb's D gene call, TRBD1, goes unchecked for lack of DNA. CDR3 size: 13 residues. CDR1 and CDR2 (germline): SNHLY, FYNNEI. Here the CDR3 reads CASSRDQGGTQYF.

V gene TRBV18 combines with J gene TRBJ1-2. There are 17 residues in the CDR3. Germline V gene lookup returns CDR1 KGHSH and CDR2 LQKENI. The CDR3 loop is CASSAQSLPTTNYGYTF.

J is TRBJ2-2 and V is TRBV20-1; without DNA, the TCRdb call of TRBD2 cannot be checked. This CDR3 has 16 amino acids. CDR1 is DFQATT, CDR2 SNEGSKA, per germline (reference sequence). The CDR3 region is CSARDGKLAGSRELFF.

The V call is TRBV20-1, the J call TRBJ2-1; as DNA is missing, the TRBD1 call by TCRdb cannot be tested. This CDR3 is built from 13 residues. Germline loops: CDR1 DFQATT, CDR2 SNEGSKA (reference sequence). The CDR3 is CSARGDRVSEQFF.

CDR3 protein: CASSPPGIMGHSNEKLFF. The chain employs TRBV18 and TRBJ1-4; TCRdb picks TRBD1, but there is no DNA to check that call. The length of the CDR3 is 18 residues. Germline CDR1 KGHSH, CDR2 LQKENI.

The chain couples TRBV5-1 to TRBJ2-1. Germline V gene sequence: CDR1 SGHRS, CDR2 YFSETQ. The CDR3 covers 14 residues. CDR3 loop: CASSLITTYNEQFF.

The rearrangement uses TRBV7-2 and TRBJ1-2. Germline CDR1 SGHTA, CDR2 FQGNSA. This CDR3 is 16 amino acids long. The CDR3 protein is CASTITSIPETYGYTF.

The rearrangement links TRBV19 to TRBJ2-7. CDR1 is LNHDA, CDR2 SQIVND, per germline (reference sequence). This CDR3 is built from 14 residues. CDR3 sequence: CASTVTDRSYEQYF.

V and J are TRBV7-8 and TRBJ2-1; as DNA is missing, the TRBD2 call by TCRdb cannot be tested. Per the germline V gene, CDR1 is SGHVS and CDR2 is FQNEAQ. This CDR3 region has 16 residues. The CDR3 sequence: CASSFATSGTYNEQFF.

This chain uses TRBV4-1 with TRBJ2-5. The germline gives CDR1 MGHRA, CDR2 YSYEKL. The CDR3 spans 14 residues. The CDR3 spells CASSQEGYQETQYF.

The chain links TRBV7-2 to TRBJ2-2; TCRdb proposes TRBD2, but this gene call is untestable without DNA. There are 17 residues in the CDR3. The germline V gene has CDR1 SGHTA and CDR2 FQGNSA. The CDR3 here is CASSKGTSGANTGELFF.

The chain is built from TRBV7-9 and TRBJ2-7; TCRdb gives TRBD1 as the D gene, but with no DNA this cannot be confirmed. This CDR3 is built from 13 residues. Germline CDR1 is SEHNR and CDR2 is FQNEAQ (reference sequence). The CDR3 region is CASSPGGTYEQYF.